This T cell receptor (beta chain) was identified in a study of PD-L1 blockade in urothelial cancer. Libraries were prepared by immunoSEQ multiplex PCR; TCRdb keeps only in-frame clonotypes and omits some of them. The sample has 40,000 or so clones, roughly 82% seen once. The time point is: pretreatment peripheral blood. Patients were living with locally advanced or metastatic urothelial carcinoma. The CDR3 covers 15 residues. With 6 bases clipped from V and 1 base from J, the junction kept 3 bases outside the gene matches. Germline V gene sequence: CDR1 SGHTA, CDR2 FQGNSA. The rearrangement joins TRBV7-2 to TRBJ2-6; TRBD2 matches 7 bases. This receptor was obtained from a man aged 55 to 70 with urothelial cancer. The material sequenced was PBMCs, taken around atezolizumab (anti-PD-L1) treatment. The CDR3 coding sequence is TGTGCCAGCAGGCGGGGAGGGTCTGGGGCCAACGTCCTGACTTTC. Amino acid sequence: CASRRGGSGANVLTF.